This note documents a single T cell receptor beta chain sequence. V lost 5 bases and J lost 0, with 10 bases in between. The CDR3 extends over 14 amino acids. The germline V gene has CDR1 SGHVS and CDR2 FQNEAQ. The PCR employed 60 Vbeta primers together with 13 Jbeta primers. Repertoires were generated with immunoSEQ multiplex PCR, while TCRdb's copy carries only in-frame clones and drops some. The data hold around 100,000 clones, with about 72% observed a single time. These data come from a study of cytomegalovirus exposure and HLA in healthy donors. The V call is TRBV7-8, the J call TRBJ2-5; possible D gene TRBD1, 6 bases. This TCR derives from a young man in good health and CMV-seronegative. Sequenced sample: PBMCs. The CDR3 sequence: CASSLDSNQETQYF. The CDR3 region has the DNA TGTGCCAGCAGCCTGGACAGTAACCAAGAGACCCAGTACTTC.